A few counts support the clone carrying this TCR beta chain. Its target is not known. The record originates from a study of T-cell memory formation after mild COVID-19. Germline V gene data show CDR1 as SGHVS and CDR2 as FQNEAQ. V gave up 0 bases and J gave up 1 base; unmatched junction bases: 3. This CDR3 has 16 amino acids. General study results and limits: Shrinking CD4+ clones resided mostly in CM and EM, and CD8+ ones in EMRA.

Barcoded TCR alpha and TCR beta cDNA libraries with UMIs came from 5'RACE using constant-segment primers. TCRdb independently ran MiXCR on the 5' RACE reads; one entry per CDR3 protein. The data hold a few hundred thousand distinct CDR3 sequences, with approximately 9% observed a single time. This TCR was sampled from a man younger than 35 who had mild COVID-19 (a few samples of this study predate the infection). Cell type and time point are not known. Sequenced sample: PBMCs or a T cell subset sorted from them (not recorded which). The rearrangement joins TRBV7-8 to TRBJ2-5, with 9 bases matching TRBD2. The CDR3 reads CASSLAPSGAQETQYF. CDR3 coding DNA: TGTGCCAGCAGCTTAGCGCCTAGCGGGGCCCAAGAGACCCAGTACTTC.